This T cell receptor (beta chain) was recovered during a study of pediatric ulcerative colitis. Sequencing was performed with immunoSEQ multiplex PCR; in TCRdb, only in-frame clones are kept and a portion is missing. This sample carries some 60,000 clones, around 80% of them seen once, and the ten largest clones take roughly 5.2%. CDR3 size: 15 residues. Trimming cost V 0 bases and J 0 bases, with 8 bases left between them. Per germline, CDR1 SGHVS and CDR2 FQNEAQ. This clone was found a few times. What was sequenced was blood. The origin of this receptor is a boy younger than 18 with moderate ulcerative colitis. J is TRBJ1-2 and V is TRBV7-8; perhaps TRBD1 as D (6 bases). CDR3 sequence: CASSLARDTNYGYTF. The CDR3, as DNA: TGTGCCAGCAGCTTAGCCCGGGACACTAACTATGGCTACACCTTC.